These T cell receptor beta chains were read from a single sample in a study of blood T cell repertoires in COVID-19. Here immunoSEQ multiplex PCR was the method, and the copy in TCRdb shows in-frame clones only, minus some. Of hundreds of thousands of clones listed, around 90% are singletons. The sequencing sample was made of peripheral blood. These receptors all come from a man aged 18 to 30 with active or convalescent COVID-19. Each CDR3 is given with its conserved first and last residue. A D gene is named only where the DNA matches it firmly. Some rows mark clone size as missing; the rest say once, few, many or name a class of expanded clone.

D: TRBD2
V: TRBV24-1
size: NA
J: TRBJ2-1
DNA: TGTGCCACCAGTGATTCTACTAGCGGCTACAATGAGCAGTTCTTC
CDR3: CATSDSTSGYNEQFF

D: TRBD1
V: TRBV18
size: once
J: TRBJ1-5
DNA: TGTGCCAGCTCGGCAGGGGGCGGACAGCCCCAGCATTTT
CDR3: CASSAGGGQPQHF

D: NA
V: TRBV11-3
size: NA
J: TRBJ2-2
DNA: TGTGCCAGCAGCTTCGCAGGGGACACCGGGGAGCTGTTTTTT
CDR3: CASSFAGDTGELFF

D: NA
V: TRBV12-3/TRBV12-4
size: once
J: TRBJ1-2
DNA: TGTGCCAGCAGGCCGGGGGGGGCGTATGGCTACACCTTC
CDR3: CASRPGGAYGYTF

D: NA
V: TRBV4-2
size: NA
J: TRBJ1-4
DNA: TGTGCCCTAAAAGGGAGAACTAATGAAAAACTGTTTTTT
CDR3: CALKGRTNEKLFF

D: NA
V: TRBV7-3
size: NA
J: TRBJ1-2
DNA: TGTGCCAGCAGCGCAGGGGCGCACTATGGCTACACCTTC
CDR3: CASSAGAHYGYTF

D: NA
V: TRBV20-1
size: NA
J: TRBJ2-5
DNA: TGCAGTGTCAGTGATCGGGTTCGAGAGACCCAGTACTTC
CDR3: CSVSDRVRETQYF

D: NA
V: TRBV15
size: NA
J: TRBJ2-3
DNA: TGTGCCACCAGCAGAGATCTTATCGGGTCTAGCCTCCCAGATACGCAGTATTTT
CDR3: CATSRDLIGSSLPDTQYF

D: NA
V: TRBV27
size: NA
J: TRBJ1-2
DNA: TGTGCCAGCAGTTTATCGATGAGAAACTATGGCTACACCTTC
CDR3: CASSLSMRNYGYTF

D: NA
V: TRBV2
size: NA
J: TRBJ2-2
DNA: TGTGCCAGCAGTGAAAGCGGATTATACACCGGGGAGCTGTTTTTT
CDR3: CASSESGLYTGELFF

D: TRBD1
V: TRBV13
size: NA
J: TRBJ2-1
DNA: TGTGCCAGCAGCTTAGGCAGGGGGTTAACCTACAATGAGCAGTTCTTC
CDR3: CASSLGRGLTYNEQFF